The TCR beta chain described here comes from a study of OX40 agonist ivuxolimab in advanced cancers. Here immunoSEQ multiplex PCR was the method, and the copy in TCRdb shows in-frame clones only, minus some. The sample contains 55,000 to 75,000 clones, 75% to 90% of which appear only once. The CDR3 contains 14 residues. The V gene lost 6 bases and the J gene lost 0 bases, with 11 bases spanning the gap. CDR1 is SNHLY and CDR2 is FYNNEI in the germline V gene. The specimen comprised CD4+ or CD8+ T cells sorted from blood, sampled in a trial of the OX40 agonist ivuxolimab. This chain links TRBV2 with TRBJ1-2; tentatively, D is TRBD1 (6 bases). This TCR was sampled from an adult with an advanced solid tumor such as melanoma, head and neck, liver or kidney cancer. The CDR3 DNA reads as TGTGCCAGCAGCTTACAGGGAACTAACTATGGCTACACCTTC. Residues: CASSLQGTNYGYTF.